These 11 T cell receptor beta chains were all obtained from the same sample, sequenced in a study of quantifying T cell responses using KT2 cells. The overall study: cDNA was made from DNase-treated RNA using alpha and beta constant primers.

A single-stranded UMI oligo with SP2 sequence was ligated to cDNA 3' ends. First-round PCR used about 4 cycles and beta primers RC1.1 and RC1.2 covering TRBC1 and TRBC2. TCRdb used MiXCR to reprocess the UMI-ligation and nested PCR reads, holding one entry per CDR3 protein. The repertoire includes fewer than 45,000 distinct CDR3 sequences, around 15% of them detected once, and roughly two fifths sits in the top ten. Input material: PBMCs spiked with cells of the T cell clone KT2. These receptors all stem from a human donor.

This clonotype was counted between two and nine times. The rearrangement joins TRBV14 to TRBJ1-5; D unresolved. V lost 8 bases and J 2 bases, leaving 16 bases between the germline ends. The V gene's germline CDR1 is SGHDN and CDR2 FVKESK. This CDR3 comprises 15 residues. The CDR3 region has the DNA TGTGCCAGCGTAGGGTTTAGGTGTCGCAATCAGCCCCAGCATTTT. Amino acid sequence: CASVGFRCRNQPQHF.

The J gene is TRBJ2-4, the V gene TRBV7-9; TRBD2 agrees at 7 bases. CDR1 is SEHNR and CDR2 is FQNEAQ in the germline V gene (reference sequence). The V segment lost 5 bases and the J segment 8 bases; nucleotides outside the gene matches: 6. The CDR3 contains 13 residues. CDR3 DNA: TGTGCCAGCAGCCCAGGCGGGGGTGACATTCAGTACTTC. Protein product: CASSPGGGDIQYF.

The table lists this clonotype with a few counts. The gene calls are TRBV12-3 or TRBV12-4 and TRBJ2-7, with D possibly being TRBD1 or TRBD2 (5 bases each). The germline V and J ends were trimmed by 5 bases and 2 bases, with 13 bases remaining between them. This CDR3 has 14 amino acids. DNA for the CDR3: TGTGCCAGCAGTGGCTCGGGGCCTCCCTACGAGCAGTACTTC. This translates into CASSGSGPPYEQYF.

The chain's CDR3 is CASTTVGTASYEQYF. The CDR3 nucleotides read TGTGCCAGCACCACAGTCGGGACGGCGTCCTACGAGCAGTACTTC. This chain connects TRBV7-2 to TRBJ2-7; D tentatively fits TRBD1 or TRBD2 (5 bases each). The germline V and J ends were trimmed by 7 bases and 1 base, with 17 bases remaining between them. The CDR3 totals 15 residues. Germline-derived CDR1 and CDR2 are SGHTA and FQGNSA.

The genes are TRBV7-6 and TRBJ2-3; 15 nucleotides agree with TRBD2. CDR1 is SGHVS and CDR2 is FNYEAQ in the germline V gene. The trim removed 0 bases at V and 4 bases at J, leaving 5 bases unmatched. The CDR3 covers 18 residues. The CDR3, as DNA: TGTGCCAGCAGCTTAGCCCCGGGACTAGCGGGAGGTGCAGATACGCAGTATTTT. Protein sequence: CASSLAPGLAGGADTQYF.

This clonotype was seen a few times. This chain links TRBV10-2 with TRBJ2-3; D ambiguous. With 2 bases removed from V and 14 bases from J, the gap between germline ends came to 14 bases. The length of the CDR3 is 12 residues. The germline V gene has CDR1 WSHSY and CDR2 SAAADI. Here the CDR3 DNA reads TGCGCCAGCAGTGAGGTATTCGCTCAGGCGTATTTT. Protein sequence: CASSEVFAQAYF.

The J gene is TRBJ2-5, the V gene TRBV5-5, with D unresolved. CDR1 and CDR2 (germline): SGHKS, YYEKEE (reference sequence). The CDR3 has 14 residues. V was cut by 0 bases and J by 6 bases, with 12 bases left in between. The DNA for the CDR3 is TGTGCCAGCAGCTTGGGTAGGGCCGCGAAGACCCAGTACTTC. It yields the protein CASSLGRAAKTQYF.

CDR3 in amino acids: CASSLDLGDNEQFF. Here the CDR3 DNA reads TGTGCCAGCTCACTAGATCTTGGGGACAATGAGCAGTTCTTC. The rearrangement uses TRBV18 and TRBJ2-1; D is uncertain. V shed 4 bases and J shed 5 bases, with 12 bases lying between them. Germline CDR1 KGHSH, CDR2 LQKENI. The CDR3 totals 14 residues.

This clonotype occurred a few times. V gene TRBV2 combines with J gene TRBJ2-5; perhaps TRBD1 as D (6 bases). The V gene's germline CDR1 is SNHLY and CDR2 FYNNEI. V was trimmed by 8 bases and J by 2 bases, leaving 12 bases between them. The CDR3 extends over 13 amino acids. The CDR3 nucleotides are TGTGCCAGCGTGGGGGCATTTCAAGAGACCCAGTACTTC. It yields the protein CASVGAFQETQYF.

This clonotype was seen many times. The V call is TRBV7-9, the J call TRBJ2-5; D not certain. Germline V gene lookup returns CDR1 SEHNR and CDR2 FQNEAQ (reference sequence). The CDR3 is made up of 14 amino acids. V lost 6 bases and J 3 bases, leaving 14 bases between the germline ends. CDR3: CASRSGPNKETQYF. CDR3 in DNA: TGTGCCAGCAGATCCGGGCCGAATAAAGAGACCCAGTACTTC.

This clonotype has a handful of counts. The gene calls are TRBV15 and TRBJ2-7; tentatively, D is TRBD1 or TRBD2 (5 bases each). The CDR3 spans 12 residues. V lost 5 bases and J lost 3, with 8 bases in between. Germline-derived CDR1 and CDR2 are LNHNV and YYDKDF (reference sequence). The DNA of the CDR3 is TGTGCCACCAGCCGAGGGGACTACGAGCAGTACTTC. It translates to CATSRGDYEQYF.